This TCR beta chain was found in a study of cytomegalovirus exposure and HLA in healthy donors. The study's findings and limits: Judged likely to be a sequencing artifact was a cluster of highly shared sequence variants.

This clone has just a few counts. Its antigen is as yet unknown. A multiplex PCR was run with 60 Vbeta primers and 13 Jbeta primers. Profiled with immunoSEQ multiplex PCR; TCRdb holds only in-frame clones, not every one. This table holds around 140,000 clones, more than 70% found once. The CDR3 length is 13 residues. Germline V gene data show CDR1 as MNHEY and CDR2 as SMNVEV (reference sequence). Between the trimmed V and J ends, which lost 6 bases and 5 bases, there was a span of 13 bases. Sequenced input: PBMCs. This chain uses TRBV27 with TRBJ1-1; the D gene is possibly TRBD1 (5 bases). The receptor was derived from a man aged 45-65 years in good health and CMV-seronegative. The chain's CDR3 is CASRPGGQTEAFF. The CDR3 DNA is TGTGCCAGCAGGCCGGGGGGTCAAACTGAAGCTTTCTTT.